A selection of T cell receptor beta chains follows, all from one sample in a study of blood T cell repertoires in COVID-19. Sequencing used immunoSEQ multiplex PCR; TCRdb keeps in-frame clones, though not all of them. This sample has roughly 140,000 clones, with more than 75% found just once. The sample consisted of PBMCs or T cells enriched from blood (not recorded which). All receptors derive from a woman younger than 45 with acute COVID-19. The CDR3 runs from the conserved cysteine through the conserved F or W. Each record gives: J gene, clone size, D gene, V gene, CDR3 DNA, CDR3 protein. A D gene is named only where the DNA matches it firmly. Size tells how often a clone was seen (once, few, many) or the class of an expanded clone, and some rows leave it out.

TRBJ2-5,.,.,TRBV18,TGTGCCAGCTCACCACCGGCCAGGGAGACCCAGTACTTC,CASSPPARETQYF
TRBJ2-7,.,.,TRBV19,TGTGCCAGTAGTATAGCATGGACTAACCCATCCGAGCAGTACTTC,CASSIAWTNPSEQYF
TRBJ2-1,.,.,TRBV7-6,TGTGCCAGCAGCTTAGTCCTAGCAGGACTTTGGGGAAACAATGAGCAGTTCTTC,CASSLVLAGLWGNNEQFF
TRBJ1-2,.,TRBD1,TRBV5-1,TGCGCCAGCAGCTTAGACAGGGCGGGCTACACCTTC,CASSLDRAGYTF
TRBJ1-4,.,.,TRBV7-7,TGTGCTAGCAGCTTAGCAGGGGTCAATGAAAAACTGTTTTTT,CASSLAGVNEKLFF
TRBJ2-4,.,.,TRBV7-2,TGTGCCAGCAGCTTAGACGGGAGCTTGAACATTCAGTACTTC,CASSLDGSLNIQYF
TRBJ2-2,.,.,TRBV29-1,TGCAGCGTTGCCCCCTCCCTGAACACCGGGGAGCTGTTTTTT,CSVAPSLNTGELFF
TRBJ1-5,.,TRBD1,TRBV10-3,TGTGCCATCAGTGAGGGACAGGGAAGGGGGTATAGCAATCAGCCCCAGCATTTT,CAISEGQGRGYSNQPQHF
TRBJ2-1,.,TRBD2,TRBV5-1,TGCGCCAGCAGCTTGACTAGCGGGAACTCCTACAATGAGCAGTTCTTC,CASSLTSGNSYNEQFF
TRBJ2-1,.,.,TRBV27,TGTGCCAGCAGTTCAGGGGTCTCGCAGTTCTTC,CASSSGVSQFF
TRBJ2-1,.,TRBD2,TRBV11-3,TGTGCCAGCAGCCTGGGACTAGCGGGAGCACTATCAAACAATGAGCAGTTCTTC,CASSLGLAGALSNNEQFF
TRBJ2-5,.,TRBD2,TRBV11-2,TGTGCCAGCAGCCGATCTGGACTAGCGGGAGGCATACAAGAGACCCAGTACTTC,CASSRSGLAGGIQETQYF
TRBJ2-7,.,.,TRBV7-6,TGTGCCAGCAGCTTAGTGAACAGCGAGCAGTACTTC,CASSLVNSEQYF
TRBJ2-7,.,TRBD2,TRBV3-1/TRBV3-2,TGTGCCAGCAGCTTAGGGACTAGCAGCCACGAGCAGTACTTC,CASSLGTSSHEQYF
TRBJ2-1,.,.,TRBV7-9,TGTGCCAGCAGCTTAGCCACAGGGAGTTCCGAAGACAATGAGCAGTTCTTC,CASSLATGSSEDNEQFF
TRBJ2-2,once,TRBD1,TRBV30,TGTGCCTGGTCGGGACAGCTTAACACCGGGGAGCTGTTTTTT,CAWSGQLNTGELFF
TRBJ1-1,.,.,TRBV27,TGTGCCAGCAGTTTATCCGGGAGTCCCCTCACTGAAGCTTTCTTT,CASSLSGSPLTEAFF
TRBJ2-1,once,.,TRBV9,TGTGCCAGCAGCGTAGACGGAGCGGCGAGCTCCTACAATGAGCAGTTCTTC,CASSVDGAASSYNEQFF
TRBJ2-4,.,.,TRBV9,TGTGCCAGCAGCTTGGGGGGTTCCGGCGGGCAAAACATTCAGTACTTC,CASSLGGSGGQNIQYF
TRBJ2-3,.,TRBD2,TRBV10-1,TGCGCCAGCAGTGACGGCTCTGGGCTAGCGGGAGTCGGTGGCACAGATACGCAGTATTTT,CASSDGSGLAGVGGTDTQYF
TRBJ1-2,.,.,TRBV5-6,TGTGCCAGCAGCGGTGTTGTCGTCAGTACTAACTATGGCTACACCTTC,CASSGVVVSTNYGYTF
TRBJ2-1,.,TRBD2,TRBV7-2,TGTGCCAGCAGCTTAGTTGGTAGCGGGAGTAGGAGTGAGCAGTTCTTC,CASSLVGSGSRSEQFF
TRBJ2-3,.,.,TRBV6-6,TGTGCCAGCAGTTACTCGTTTGCGGCAGATACGCAGTATTTT,CASSYSFAADTQYF
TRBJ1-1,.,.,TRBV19,TGTGCCAGTAGCAAAGGACAGCTTAGCACTGAAGCTTTCTTT,CASSKGQLSTEAFF
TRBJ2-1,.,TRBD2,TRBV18,TGTGCCAGCTCACCGACGACTAGCGGCAATGAGCAGTTCTTC,CASSPTTSGNEQFF
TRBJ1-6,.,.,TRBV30,TGTGCCTGGAGTGTGCTACCGGAGGGGGGGTCACCCCTCCACTTT,CAWSVLPEGGSPLHF
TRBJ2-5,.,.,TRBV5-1,TGCGCCAGCAGCTTGGCGGCGACGGCGGGGCAAGAGACCCAGTACTTC,CASSLAATAGQETQYF
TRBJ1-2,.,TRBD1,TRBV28,TGTGCCAGCAGTTTACTTTCGGGACAGGGAGGCGGCTACACCTTC,CASSLLSGQGGGYTF
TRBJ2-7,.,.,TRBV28,TGTGCCAGCAGTTTAATAGCGGAATCCTACGAGCAGTACTTC,CASSLIAESYEQYF
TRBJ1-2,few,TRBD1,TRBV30,TGTGCCTGGGCGAACAGGGGTGGCGGCTATGGCTACACCTTC,CAWANRGGGYGYTF
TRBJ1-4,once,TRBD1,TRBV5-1,TGCGCCAGCAGCTTGTTAGGGACAGGGGCTGAAAAACTGTTTTTT,CASSLLGTGAEKLFF
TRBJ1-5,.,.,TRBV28,TGTGCCAGCAGTTTACAGACGGAGTCCCAGCATTTT,CASSLQTESQHF
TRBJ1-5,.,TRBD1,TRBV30,TGTGCCTGGAGTCGACCGGGACAGGTCAATCAGCCCCAGCATTTT,CAWSRPGQVNQPQHF
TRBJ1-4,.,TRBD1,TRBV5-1,TGCGCCAGCAGCTTACCACAGGGGGATAATGAAAAACTGTTTTTT,CASSLPQGDNEKLFF
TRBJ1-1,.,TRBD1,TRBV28,TGTGCCAGCAGTCTTGACAGGGGCTCAGTGAACACTGAAGCTTTCTTT,CASSLDRGSVNTEAFF
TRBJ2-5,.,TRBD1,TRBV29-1,TGCAGCGTGGAACAGGGGGCCGAGACCCAGTACTTC,CSVEQGAETQYF
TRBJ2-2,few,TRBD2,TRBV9,TGTGCCAGCAGCCCCCGACGGGAGGGAACCGGGGAGCTGTTTTTT,CASSPRREGTGELFF
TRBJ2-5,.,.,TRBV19,TGTGCCAGTGCTACAGGGTACCAAGAGACCCAGTACTTC,CASATGYQETQYF
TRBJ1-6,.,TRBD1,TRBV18,TGTGCCAGCTCACCAACAGGGGTTACCTATAATTCACCCCTCCACTTT,CASSPTGVTYNSPLHF
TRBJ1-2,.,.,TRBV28,TGTGCCACCCGAGACAGTCCTAACTATGGCTACACCTTC,CATRDSPNYGYTF
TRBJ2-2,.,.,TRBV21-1,TGTGCCAGCAGCAAAGGTAGGGGGCTCCGAACGAAGAAGAACACCGGGGAGCTGTTTTTT,CASSKGRGLRTKKNTGELFF
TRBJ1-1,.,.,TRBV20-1,TGCAGTGCAGTGGACATACGCGCTTTCTTT,CSAVDIRAFF
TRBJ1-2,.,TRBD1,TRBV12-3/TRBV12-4,TGTGCCAGCAGTTTGGGACAGGGGAATGGCTACACCTTC,CASSLGQGNGYTF
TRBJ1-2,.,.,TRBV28,TGTGCCAGCAGTTTGAACGAGTGGTACAGCTTATATGGCTACACCTTC,CASSLNEWYSLYGYTF
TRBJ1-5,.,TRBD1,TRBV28,TGTGCCAGCAGAGGGACAGGGGAAAGTCAGCCCCAGCATTTT,CASRGTGESQPQHF
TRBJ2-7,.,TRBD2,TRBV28,TGTGCCAGCAGTTTAATCTTAGCGGGGGCCTACGAGCAGTACTTC,CASSLILAGAYEQYF
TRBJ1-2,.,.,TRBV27,TGTGCCAGCAGTTTATCGGGGGGGCGCGGGGGCTACACCTTC,CASSLSGGRGGYTF
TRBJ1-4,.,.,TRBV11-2,TGTGCCAGCAGCACTAAGACTTATACAACTAATGAAAAACTGTTTTTT,CASSTKTYTTNEKLFF